This TCR beta chain was captured in a study of CD8+CD57+ T cells in acquired aplastic anemia. It was genomic DNA that served as the template for profiling TCR beta VDJ and CDR3. TCRdb re-called the reads through MiXCR, storing one row per CDR3 protein. The table lists 300,000 or so distinct CDR3 sequences, 45% to 65% of them singletons, with roughly 1.2% in the top ten. V lost 3 bases to trimming and J lost 7 bases; unmatched junction nucleotides: 11. Germline V lookup: CDR1 DFQATT, CDR2 SNEGSKA (reference sequence). The CDR3 runs to 15 residues. The authors sequenced patients whose flow cytometry had shown CD8+CD57+ cell expansion. Every patient presented with severe acquired aplastic anemia. Blood was sampled before the patients had received any therapy.

This TCR was recovered from a human donor with aplastic anemia. This chain connects TRBV20-1 to TRBJ2-3, with 9 nucleotides matching TRBD2. Source material: sorted CD4+, CD8+, or CD8+CD57+ T cells (not recorded which) from PBMCs. The CDR3 nucleotides read TGCAGTGCTAGTCGGCCTAGCGGGGCGGCTAATACGCAGTATTTT. It translates to CSASRPSGAANTQYF.